The next 9 T cell receptor beta chains were all read from a single sample in a study of CD8 T cells in ankylosing spondylitis. Each CDR3 protein is one row after TCRdb ran MiXCR on the 5' RACE reads. The data hold about 700,000 distinct CDR3 sequences, with 15% to 20% observed a single time. These TCRs' antigens remain unknown. The study, taken as a whole, reports: A motif of eight highly homologous TCR beta variants was seen as apparently characteristic of ankylosing spondylitis blood.

The sequenced sample consisted of blood, either unsorted or a sorted T cell fraction (not recorded which). These receptors were obtained from a male donor with ankylosing spondylitis.

This clonotype appeared a few times. The rearrangement uses TRBV11-2 and TRBJ2-1; D possibly corresponds to TRBD2 (5 bases). The CDR3 spans 13 residues. Trimming removed 1 base from V and 9 bases from J, with 10 bases in between. The germline V gene has CDR1 SGHAT and CDR2 FQNNGV. The CDR3 is CASSLAGFGEQFF. The CDR3 nucleotides are TGTGCCAGCAGCTTAGCGGGGTTTGGTGAGCAGTTCTTC. Looking up the rest from reference TRBV11-2 and TRBJ2-1 gives the full variable domain: EAGVAQSPRYKIIEKRQSVAFWCNPISGHATLYWYQQILGQGPKLLIQFQNNGVVDDSQLPKDRFSAERLKGVDSTLKIQPAKLEDSAVYLCASSLAGFGEQFFGPGTRLTVL.

This chain uses TRBV12-3 or TRBV12-4 with TRBJ1-2; TRBD1 aligns across 7 bases. The junction had 9 bases not matched to a gene; V was cut back by 8 bases and J by 6 bases. The CDR3 is 13 amino acids. The CDR3 nucleotides read TGTGCCAGCCACACAGGGGAGGCGAATGGCTACACCTTC. It translates to CASHTGEANGYTF.

This clonotype occurred many times. J is TRBJ2-7 and V is TRBV29-1, with 8 bases matching TRBD1. This CDR3 has 12 amino acids. V was clipped by 4 bases and J by 7 bases; unmatched bases: 6. The V gene's germline CDR1 is SQVTM and CDR2 ANQGSEA. The CDR3 region is CSVGQGAREQYF. The CDR3 DNA is TGCAGCGTTGGCCAGGGGGCGAGGGAGCAGTACTTC.

V and J are TRBV5-6 and TRBJ1-2; TRBD1 might be the D (6 bases). The CDR3 has 14 residues. Germline V gives CDR1 SGHDT, CDR2 YYEEEE. Between the trimmed V and J ends, which lost 4 bases and 4 bases, there was a span of 14 bases. The CDR3 loop reads CASSPGADFYGYTF. As DNA, the CDR3 is TGTGCCAGCAGCCCAGGGGCGGATTTCTATGGCTACACCTTC.

Here the CDR3 reads CASSLSGIAGGDEQFF. CDR3 DNA: TGTGCCAGCAGTTTATCTGGAATAGCGGGAGGAGATGAGCAGTTCTTC. This rearrangement joins TRBV12-3 or TRBV12-4 to TRBJ2-1, with 10 bases aligning to TRBD2. CDR3 length equals 16 residues. With 2 bases clipped from V and 8 bases from J, the junction kept 9 bases outside the gene matches.

The chain carries TRBV29-1 and TRBJ2-3; 8 positions agree with TRBD1. Germline V gene lookup returns CDR1 SQVTM and CDR2 ANQGSEA. Losses at the gene ends were 3 bases for V and 4 bases for J; bases not matched to a gene: 6. CDR3 length equals 14 residues. CDR3 DNA sequence: TGCAGCGTTGAGACAGGGGATGGATCAGATACGCAGTATTTT. Amino acids: CSVETGDGSDTQYF.

The chain uses TRBV20-1 and TRBJ2-7; 12 bases map to TRBD2. CDR1 and CDR2 (germline): DFQATT, SNEGSKA (reference sequence). V was pared by 6 bases and J by 1 base, with 4 bases of the junction left unmatched. The CDR3 covers 14 residues. CDR3 sequence reads: CSARTSGASYEQYF. The CDR3 bases are TGCAGTGCAAGGACTAGCGGGGCGTCCTACGAGCAGTACTTC.

The CDR3 DNA reads TGTGCCAGCTCACTCCCGGGACAGGAGAACTACGAGCAGTACTTC. Translated: CASSLPGQENYEQYF. The chain has TRBV18 and TRBJ2-7, with 8 bases fitting TRBD1. CDR1 and CDR2 (germline): KGHSH, LQKENI. The CDR3 length is 15 residues. The V segment lost 4 bases and the J segment 3 bases; nucleotides outside the gene matches: 8.

The rearrangement joins TRBV27 to TRBJ1-2; D remains unclear. CDR1 and CDR2 (germline): MNHEY, SMNVEV (reference sequence). The CDR3 runs 13 residues. V was clipped by 1 base and J by 8 bases, with 11 bases between them. The CDR3 DNA reads as TGTGCCAGCAGTTTATATGGGGTCGTGGGCTACACCTTC. The encoded protein is CASSLYGVVGYTF.